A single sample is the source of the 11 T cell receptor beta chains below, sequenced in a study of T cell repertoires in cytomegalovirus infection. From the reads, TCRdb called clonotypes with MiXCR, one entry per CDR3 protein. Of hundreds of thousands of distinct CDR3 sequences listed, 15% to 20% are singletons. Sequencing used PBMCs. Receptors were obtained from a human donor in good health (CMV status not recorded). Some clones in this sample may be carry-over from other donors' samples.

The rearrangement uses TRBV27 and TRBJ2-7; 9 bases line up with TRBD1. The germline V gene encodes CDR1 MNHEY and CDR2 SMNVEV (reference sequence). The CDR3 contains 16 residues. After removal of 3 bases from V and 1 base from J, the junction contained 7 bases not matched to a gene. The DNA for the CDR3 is TGTGCCAGCAGTTTCACCCCCGGACAGGGGTCCTACGAGCAGTACTTC. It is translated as CASSFTPGQGSYEQYF.

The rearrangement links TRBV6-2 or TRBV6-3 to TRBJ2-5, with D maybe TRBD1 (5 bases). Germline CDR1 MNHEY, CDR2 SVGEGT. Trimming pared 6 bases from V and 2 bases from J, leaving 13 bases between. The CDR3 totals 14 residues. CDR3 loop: CASRRRVVQETQYF. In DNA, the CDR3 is TGTGCCAGCAGACGCAGGGTTGTACAAGAGACCCAGTACTTC.

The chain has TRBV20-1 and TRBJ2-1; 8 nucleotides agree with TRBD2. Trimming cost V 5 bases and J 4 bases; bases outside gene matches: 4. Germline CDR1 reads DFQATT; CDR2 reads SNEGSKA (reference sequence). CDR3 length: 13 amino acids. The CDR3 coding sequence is TGCAGTGCTTCGCGGGGGGTTTACAATGAGCAGTTCTTC. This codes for CSASRGVYNEQFF.

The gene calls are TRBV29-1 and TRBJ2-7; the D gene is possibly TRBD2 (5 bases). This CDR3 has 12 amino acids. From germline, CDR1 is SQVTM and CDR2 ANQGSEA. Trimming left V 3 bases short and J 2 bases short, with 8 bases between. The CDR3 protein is CSVEGAAYEQYF. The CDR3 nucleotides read TGCAGCGTTGAGGGAGCTGCCTACGAGCAGTACTTC.

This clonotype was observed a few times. The CDR3 reads CASSPRGGMKETQYF. The CDR3 nucleotides are TGTGCCAGCTCACCACGAGGGGGGATGAAGGAGACCCAGTACTTC. This chain links TRBV18 with TRBJ2-5; either TRBD1 or TRBD2 may supply D (6 bases each). Germline V gene sequence: CDR1 KGHSH, CDR2 LQKENI. The V and J ends lost 1 base and 5 bases respectively, with 14 bases between them. This CDR3 contains 15 residues.

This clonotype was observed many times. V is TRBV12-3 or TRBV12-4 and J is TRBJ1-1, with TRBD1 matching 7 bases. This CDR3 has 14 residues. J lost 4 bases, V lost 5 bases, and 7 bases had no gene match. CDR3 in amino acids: CASSALTGSTEAFF. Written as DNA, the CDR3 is TGTGCCAGCAGTGCTTTGACAGGGAGCACTGAAGCTTTCTTT.

As DNA, the CDR3 is TGTGCCAGCTCGGGGAGGGGAGCTGGGGCCAACGTCCTGACTTTC. Protein sequence: CASSGRGAGANVLTF. The V and J genes are TRBV6-5 and TRBJ2-6, with 7 bases fitting TRBD2. The CDR3 spans 15 residues. The V gene end was trimmed by 8 bases and the J gene end by 2 bases; junction bases not matched to a gene: 6. Per the germline V gene, CDR1 is MNHEY and CDR2 is SVGAGI.

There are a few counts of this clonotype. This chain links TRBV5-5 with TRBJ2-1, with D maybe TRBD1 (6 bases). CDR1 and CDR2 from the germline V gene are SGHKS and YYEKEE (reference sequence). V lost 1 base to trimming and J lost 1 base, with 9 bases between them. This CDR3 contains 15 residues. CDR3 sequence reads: CASSLTDSSYNEQFF. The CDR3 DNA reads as TGTGCCAGCAGCTTGACGGACAGTTCCTACAATGAGCAGTTCTTC.

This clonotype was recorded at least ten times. The CDR3 nucleotides are TGTGCCACCCATTCCGGTTTTGGCGACCAAGAGACCCAGTACTTC. Its protein product is CATHSGFGDQETQYF. J is TRBJ2-5 and V is TRBV10-3; D gene uncertain. CDR3 length: 15 residues. Per the germline V gene, CDR1 is ENHRY and CDR2 is SYGVKD. The V and J ends lost 10 bases and 0 bases respectively, with 18 bases between them.

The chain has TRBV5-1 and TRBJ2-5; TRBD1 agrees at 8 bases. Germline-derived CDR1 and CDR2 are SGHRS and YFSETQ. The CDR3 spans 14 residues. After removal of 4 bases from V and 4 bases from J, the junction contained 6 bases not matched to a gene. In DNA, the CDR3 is TGCGCCAGCAGCCAACAGGGGGTGGGAGAGACCCAGTACTTC. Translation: CASSQQGVGETQYF.

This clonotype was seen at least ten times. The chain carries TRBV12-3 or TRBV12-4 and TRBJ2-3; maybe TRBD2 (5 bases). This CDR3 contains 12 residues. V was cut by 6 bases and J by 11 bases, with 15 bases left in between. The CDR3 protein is CASSSPGLGQYF. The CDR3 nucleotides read TGTGCCAGCAGCTCCCCCGGACTGGGGCAGTATTTT.